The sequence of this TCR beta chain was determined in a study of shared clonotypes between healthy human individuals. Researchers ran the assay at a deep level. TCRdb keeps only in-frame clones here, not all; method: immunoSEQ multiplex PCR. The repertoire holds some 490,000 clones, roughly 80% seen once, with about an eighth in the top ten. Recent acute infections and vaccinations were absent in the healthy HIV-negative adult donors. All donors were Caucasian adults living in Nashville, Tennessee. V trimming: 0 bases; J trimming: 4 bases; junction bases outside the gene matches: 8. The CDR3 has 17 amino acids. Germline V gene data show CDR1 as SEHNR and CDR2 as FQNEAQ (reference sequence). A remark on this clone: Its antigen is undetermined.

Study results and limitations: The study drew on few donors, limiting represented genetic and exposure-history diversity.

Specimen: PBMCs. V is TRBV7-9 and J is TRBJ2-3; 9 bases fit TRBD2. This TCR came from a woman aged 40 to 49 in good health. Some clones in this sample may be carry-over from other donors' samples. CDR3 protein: CASSLATSGFGADTQYF. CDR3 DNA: TGTGCCAGCAGCTTAGCGACTAGCGGCTTTGGGGCAGATACGCAGTATTTT.